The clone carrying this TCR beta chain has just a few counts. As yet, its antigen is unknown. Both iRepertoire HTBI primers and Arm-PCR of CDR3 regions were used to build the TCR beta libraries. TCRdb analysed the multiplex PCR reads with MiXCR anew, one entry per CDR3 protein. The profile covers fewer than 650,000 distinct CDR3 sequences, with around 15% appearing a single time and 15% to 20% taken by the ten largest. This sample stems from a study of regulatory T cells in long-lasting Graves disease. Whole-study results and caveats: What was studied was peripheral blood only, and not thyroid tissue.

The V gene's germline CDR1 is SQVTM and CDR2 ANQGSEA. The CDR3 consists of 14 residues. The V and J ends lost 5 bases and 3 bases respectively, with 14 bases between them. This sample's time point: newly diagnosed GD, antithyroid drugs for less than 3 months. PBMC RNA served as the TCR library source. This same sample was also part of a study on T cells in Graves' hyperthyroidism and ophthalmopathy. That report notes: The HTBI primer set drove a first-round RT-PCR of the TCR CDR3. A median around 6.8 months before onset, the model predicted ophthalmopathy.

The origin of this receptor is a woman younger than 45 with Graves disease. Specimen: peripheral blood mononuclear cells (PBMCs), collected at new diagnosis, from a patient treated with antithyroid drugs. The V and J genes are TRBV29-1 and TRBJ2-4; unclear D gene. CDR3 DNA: TGCAGCGTTACAACGACCTTCGGCAAAAACATTCAGTACTTC. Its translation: CSVTTTFGKNIQYF.